This TCR beta chain is drawn from a study of blood T cell repertoires in COVID-19. Study at large: The analysed material was cDNA or gDNA that came from T cells, B-cell-depleted T cells, or PBMCs.

Original methodology: It was from reference gene primer amplification that nucleated cell counts were estimated. Here immunoSEQ multiplex PCR was the method, and the copy in TCRdb shows in-frame clones only, minus some. The V and J calls and the clone size are those of that table, but D and trimming were determined from the DNA. The sample has approximately 220,000 clones; about 84% are singletons. Germline CDR1 reads MNHNS; CDR2 reads SASEGT. V lost 1 base and J lost 6; bases outside the gene matches: 7. The CDR3 sequence is 15 residues long. Sequences were obtained from peripheral blood. The chain recombines TRBV6-1 with TRBJ1-2; 8 nucleotides match TRBD1. The TCR sequence derives from an elderly woman with acute or convalescent COVID-19. The CDR3: CASSEEDRGWDGYTF. DNA of the CDR3: TGTGCCAGCAGTGAAGAAGACAGGGGATGGGATGGCTACACCTTC.